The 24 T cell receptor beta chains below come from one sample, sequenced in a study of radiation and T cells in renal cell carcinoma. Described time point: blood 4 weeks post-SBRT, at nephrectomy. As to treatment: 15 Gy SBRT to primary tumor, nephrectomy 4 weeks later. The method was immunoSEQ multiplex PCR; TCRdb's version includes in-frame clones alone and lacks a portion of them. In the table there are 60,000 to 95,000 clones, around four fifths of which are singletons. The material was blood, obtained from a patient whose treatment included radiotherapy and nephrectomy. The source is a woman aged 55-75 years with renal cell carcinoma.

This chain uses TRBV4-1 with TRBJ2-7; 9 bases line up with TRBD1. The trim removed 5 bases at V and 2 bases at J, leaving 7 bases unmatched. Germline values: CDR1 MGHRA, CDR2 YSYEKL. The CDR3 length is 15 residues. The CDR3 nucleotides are TGCGCCAGCAGCACACCGGGACAGGGAACCTACGAGCAGTACTTC. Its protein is CASSTPGQGTYEQYF.

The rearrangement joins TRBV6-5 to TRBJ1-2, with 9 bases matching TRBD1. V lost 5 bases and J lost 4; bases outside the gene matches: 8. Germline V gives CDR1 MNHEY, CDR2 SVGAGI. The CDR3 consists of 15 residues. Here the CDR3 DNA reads TGTGCCAGCAGTCCATGGACAGGGGCAAGCTATGGCTACACCTTC. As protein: CASSPWTGASYGYTF.

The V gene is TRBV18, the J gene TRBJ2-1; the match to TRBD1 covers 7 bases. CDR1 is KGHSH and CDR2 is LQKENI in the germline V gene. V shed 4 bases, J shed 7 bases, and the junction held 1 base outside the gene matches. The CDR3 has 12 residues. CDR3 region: CASSLQGNEQFF. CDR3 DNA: TGTGCCAGCTCACTACAGGGGAATGAGCAGTTCTTC.

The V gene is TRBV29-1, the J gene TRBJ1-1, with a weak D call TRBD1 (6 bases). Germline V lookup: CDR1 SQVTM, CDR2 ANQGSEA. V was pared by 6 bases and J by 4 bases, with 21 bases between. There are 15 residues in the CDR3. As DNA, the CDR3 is TGCAGCGTGGCTTATTGGGGGGGGCTGGGCACTGAAGCTTTCTTT. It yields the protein CSVAYWGGLGTEAFF.

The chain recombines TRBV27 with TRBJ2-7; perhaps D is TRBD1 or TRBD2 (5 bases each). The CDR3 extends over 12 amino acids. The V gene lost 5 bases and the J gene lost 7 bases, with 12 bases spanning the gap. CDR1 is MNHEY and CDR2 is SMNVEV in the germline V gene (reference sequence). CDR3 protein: CASSGGGREQYF. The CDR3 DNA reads TGTGCCAGCAGTGGTGGGGGACGGGAGCAGTACTTC.

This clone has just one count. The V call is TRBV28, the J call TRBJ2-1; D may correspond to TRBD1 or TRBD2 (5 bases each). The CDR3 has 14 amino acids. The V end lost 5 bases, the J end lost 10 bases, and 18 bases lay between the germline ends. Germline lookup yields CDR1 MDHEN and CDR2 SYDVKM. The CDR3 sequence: CASSRVTGPGEQFF. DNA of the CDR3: TGTGCCAGCAGTCGGGTTACGGGGCCGGGGGAGCAGTTCTTC. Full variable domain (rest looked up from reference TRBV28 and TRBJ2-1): DVKVTQSSRYLVKRTGEKVFLECVQDMDHENMFWYRQDPGLGLRLIYFSYDVKMKEKGDIPEGYSVSREKKERFSLILESASTNQTSMYLCASSRVTGPGEQFFGPGTRLTVL.

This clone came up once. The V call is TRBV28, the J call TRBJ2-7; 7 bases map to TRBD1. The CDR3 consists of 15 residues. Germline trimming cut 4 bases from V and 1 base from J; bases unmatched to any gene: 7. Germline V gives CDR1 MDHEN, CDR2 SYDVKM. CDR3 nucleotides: TGTGCCAGCAGTTCCCCCGGGACAGTATCCTACGAGCAGTACTTC. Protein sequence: CASSSPGTVSYEQYF. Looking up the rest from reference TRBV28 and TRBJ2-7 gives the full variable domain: DVKVTQSSRYLVKRTGEKVFLECVQDMDHENMFWYRQDPGLGLRLIYFSYDVKMKEKGDIPEGYSVSREKKERFSLILESASTNQTSMYLCASSSPGTVSYEQYFGPGTRLTVT.

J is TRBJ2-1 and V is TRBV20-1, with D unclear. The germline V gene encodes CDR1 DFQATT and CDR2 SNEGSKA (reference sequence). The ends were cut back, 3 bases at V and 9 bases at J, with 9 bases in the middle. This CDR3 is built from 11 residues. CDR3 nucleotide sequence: TGCAGTGCTAGCTTCCCCGCTGAGCAGTTCTTC. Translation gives CSASFPAEQFF.

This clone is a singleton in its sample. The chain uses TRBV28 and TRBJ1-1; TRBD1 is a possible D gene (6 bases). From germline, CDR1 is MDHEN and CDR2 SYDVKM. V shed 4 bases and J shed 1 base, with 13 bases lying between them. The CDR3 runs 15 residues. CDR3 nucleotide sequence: TGTGCCAGCAGTTCTATCGGACAGCGGAACACTGAAGCTTTCTTT. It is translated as CASSSIGQRNTEAFF. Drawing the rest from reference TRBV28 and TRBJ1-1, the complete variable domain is DVKVTQSSRYLVKRTGEKVFLECVQDMDHENMFWYRQDPGLGLRLIYFSYDVKMKEKGDIPEGYSVSREKKERFSLILESASTNQTSMYLCASSSIGQRNTEAFFGQGTRLTVV.

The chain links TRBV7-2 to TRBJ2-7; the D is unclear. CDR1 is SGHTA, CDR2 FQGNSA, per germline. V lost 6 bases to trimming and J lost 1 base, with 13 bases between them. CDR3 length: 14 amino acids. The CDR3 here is CASSIRVDSYEQYF. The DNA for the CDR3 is TGTGCCAGCAGTATCCGGGTCGATTCCTACGAGCAGTACTTC.

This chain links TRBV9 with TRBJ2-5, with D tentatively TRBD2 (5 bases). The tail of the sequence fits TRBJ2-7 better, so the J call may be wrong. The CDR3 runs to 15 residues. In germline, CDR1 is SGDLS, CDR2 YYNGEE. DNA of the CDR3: TGTGCCAGCAGCGTAGAAGGGAGCGCCTACTACGAGCAGTACTTC. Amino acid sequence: CASSVEGSAYYEQYF.

The CDR3 DNA reads as TGTGCCAGCAGCTTAGTTTCCAGGGTGAACACCGGGGAGCTGTTTTTT. Translated: CASSLVSRVNTGELFF. The chain couples TRBV7-2 to TRBJ2-2, with a tentative D call TRBD1 (5 bases). This CDR3 is 16 amino acids long. Trimming took 1 base from V and 1 from J, leaving 10 bases between them. Looked up from germline, CDR1 is SGHTA and CDR2 is FQGNSA.

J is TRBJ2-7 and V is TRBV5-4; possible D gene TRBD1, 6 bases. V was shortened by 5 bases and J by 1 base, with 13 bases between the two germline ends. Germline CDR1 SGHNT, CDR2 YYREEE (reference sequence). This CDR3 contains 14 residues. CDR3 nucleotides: TGTGCCAGCAGTTTCGGACAGCAGTCCTACGAGCAGTACTTC. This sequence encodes CASSFGQQSYEQYF.

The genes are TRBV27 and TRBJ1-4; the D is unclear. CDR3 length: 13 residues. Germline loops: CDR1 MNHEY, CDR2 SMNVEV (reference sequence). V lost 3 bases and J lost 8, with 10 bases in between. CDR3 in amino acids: CASSLEGEEKLFF. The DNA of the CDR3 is TGTGCCAGCAGTTTGGAGGGAGAGGAAAAACTGTTTTTT.

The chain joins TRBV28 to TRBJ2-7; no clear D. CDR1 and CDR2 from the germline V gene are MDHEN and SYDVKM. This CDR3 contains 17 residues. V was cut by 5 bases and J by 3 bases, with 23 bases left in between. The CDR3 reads CASSRPSTTSWNYEQYF. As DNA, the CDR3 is TGTGCCAGCAGTCGACCCTCAACGACAAGTTGGAACTACGAGCAGTACTTC. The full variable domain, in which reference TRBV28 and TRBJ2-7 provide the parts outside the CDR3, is DVKVTQSSRYLVKRTGEKVFLECVQDMDHENMFWYRQDPGLGLRLIYFSYDVKMKEKGDIPEGYSVSREKKERFSLILESASTNQTSMYLCASSRPSTTSWNYEQYFGPGTRLTVT.

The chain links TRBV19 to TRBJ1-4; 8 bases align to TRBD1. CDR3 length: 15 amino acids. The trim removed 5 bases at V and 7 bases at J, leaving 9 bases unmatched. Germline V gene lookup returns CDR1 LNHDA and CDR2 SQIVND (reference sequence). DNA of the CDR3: TGTGCCAGTAGTTTTTTCTCTGACAGGGGTGAAAAACTGTTTTTT. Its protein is CASSFFSDRGEKLFF.

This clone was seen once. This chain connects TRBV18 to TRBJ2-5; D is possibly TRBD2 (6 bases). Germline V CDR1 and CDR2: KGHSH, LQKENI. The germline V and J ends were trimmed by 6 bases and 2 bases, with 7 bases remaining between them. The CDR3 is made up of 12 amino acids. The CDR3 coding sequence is TGTGCCAGCTCTCGGGAGCAAGAGACCCAGTACTTC. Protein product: CASSREQETQYF.

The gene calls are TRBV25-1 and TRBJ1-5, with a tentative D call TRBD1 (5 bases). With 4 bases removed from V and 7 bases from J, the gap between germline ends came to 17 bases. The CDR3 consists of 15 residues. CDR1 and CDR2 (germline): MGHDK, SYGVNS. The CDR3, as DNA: TGTGCCAGCAGTGGGATACCTGGGGCGGGGCAGCCCCAGCATTTT. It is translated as CASSGIPGAGQPQHF.

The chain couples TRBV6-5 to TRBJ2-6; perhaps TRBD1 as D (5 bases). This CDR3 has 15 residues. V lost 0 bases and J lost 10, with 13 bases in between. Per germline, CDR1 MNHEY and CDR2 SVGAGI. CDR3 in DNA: TGTGCCAGCAGTTACTCCTCGACAGCCCGAAACGTCCTGACTTTC. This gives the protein CASSYSSTARNVLTF.

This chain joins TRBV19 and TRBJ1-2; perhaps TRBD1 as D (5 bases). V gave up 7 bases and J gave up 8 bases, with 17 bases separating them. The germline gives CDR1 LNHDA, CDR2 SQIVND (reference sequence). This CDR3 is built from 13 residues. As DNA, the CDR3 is TGTGCCAGTATTCGCGGGGCGAGCAGCGGCTACACCTTC. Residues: CASIRGASSGYTF.

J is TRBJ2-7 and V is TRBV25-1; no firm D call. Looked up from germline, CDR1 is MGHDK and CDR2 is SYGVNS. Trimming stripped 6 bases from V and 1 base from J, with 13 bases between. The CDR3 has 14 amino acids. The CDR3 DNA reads TGTGCCAGCAGCCCAATTGATAATTCCTACGAGCAGTACTTC. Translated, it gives CASSPIDNSYEQYF.

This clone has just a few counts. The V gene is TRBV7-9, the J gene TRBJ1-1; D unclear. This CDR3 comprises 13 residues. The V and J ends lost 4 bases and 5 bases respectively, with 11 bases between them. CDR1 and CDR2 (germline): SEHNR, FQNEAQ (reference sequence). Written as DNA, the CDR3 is TGTGCCAGCAGCTCTACCTTGGGAACTGAAGCTTTCTTT. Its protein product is CASSSTLGTEAFF.

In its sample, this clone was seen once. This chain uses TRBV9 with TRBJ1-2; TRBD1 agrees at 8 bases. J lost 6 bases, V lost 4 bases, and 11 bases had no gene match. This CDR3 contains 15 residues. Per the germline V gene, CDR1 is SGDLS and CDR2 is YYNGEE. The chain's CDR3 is CASSLSGTGPHGYTF. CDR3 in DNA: TGTGCCAGCAGCTTATCCGGGACAGGCCCCCATGGCTACACCTTC.

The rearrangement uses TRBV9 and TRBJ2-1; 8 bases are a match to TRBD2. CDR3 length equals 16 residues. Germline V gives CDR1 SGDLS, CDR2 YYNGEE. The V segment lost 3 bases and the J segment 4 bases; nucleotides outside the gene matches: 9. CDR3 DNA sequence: TGTGCCAGCAGCGCCCTAAGCGGGGGAGGTTACAATGAGCAGTTCTTC. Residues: CASSALSGGGYNEQFF. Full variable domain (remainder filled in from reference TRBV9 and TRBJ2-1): DSGVTQTPKHLITATGQRVTLRCSPRSGDLSVYWYQQSLDQGLQFLIQYYNGEERAKGNILERFSAQQFPDLHSELNLSSLELGDSALYFCASSALSGGGYNEQFFGPGTRLTVL.